The TCR beta chain described here comes from a study of cytomegalovirus exposure and HLA in healthy donors. Study-wide findings and caveats: Some highly shared sequence variants likely arose as a pipeline artifact. Researchers had no immune exposure information except CMV serostatus available.

This clone was seen a few times. The antigen is unknown. Germline V gene data show CDR1 as LGHNA and CDR2 as YSLEER. Trimming cost V 0 bases and J 7 bases; bases outside gene matches: 18. This CDR3 comprises 19 residues. It was with 60 Vbeta and 13 Jbeta primers that the PCR ran. Clones were sequenced by immunoSEQ multiplex PCR, and TCRdb holds only the in-frame ones, with some missing. Counted here are 100,000 or so clones, around 73% occurring once; the ten biggest clones make up roughly 1.2%. This chain links TRBV4-3 with TRBJ2-1; 7 positions match TRBD2. The material sequenced was PBMCs. This clonotype was sampled from a man in his thirties or forties in good health and CMV-seronegative. The CDR3 loop reads CASSQDPGTSASPRNEQFF. The CDR3 nucleotides read TGCGCCAGCAGCCAAGATCCCGGAACTAGCGCCTCCCCCAGGAATGAGCAGTTCTTC.